Given below is one TCR beta chain in context. This clone's antigen is unknown. Per-base quality was not reported, and no clone a single base away is much larger than it. The entire amount of isolated RNA was reverse transcribed using the High Capacity cDNA Reverse Transcription Kit, so the sequenced TCRB transcripts were expressed ones. Naive, central memory and regulatory T cell samples underwent deep immunoSEQ sequencing, averaging about 3.57 million total reads per sample. Sorted cells were lysed in RLT buffer and RNA was extracted with DNase-treated RNeasy Micro or Mini kits, depending on cell number. Each cell subset was processed on its own to prevent cross-contamination, while patient and healthy donor samples were processed together. Using the immunoSEQ multiplex PCR, TCRB sequences were amplified from cDNA into 87-bp fragments spanning the CDR3 region. The amplicons were sequenced using the Illumina HiSeq platform. For the original study's pipeline: PCR bias was corrected computationally using synthetic template baselines, and reads within Hamming distance 2 were collapsed, with unmergeable singletons discarded. Reads were aligned against IMGT so that V, D and J genes, CDR3 length and insertions or deletions at six rearrangement sites could be assigned. Within each subset, clonotype counts were normalized to sorted cell number, after which true diversity and Gini coefficients were computed with the tcR R package. The overlap coefficient, calculated on TCRB nucleotide sequences, was used to measure repertoire sharing. Out-of-frame TCRB sequences from naive cells were analyzed to stand in for the pre-selection repertoire. The clones in this table, taken by TCRdb from immuneACCESS, are in-frame only. Not every clone is retained; where verified, under half of the shortfall comes from an unresolved V gene, and the cause of the rest is unknown. For V, J and clone size, that table is used; D and trimming come from the DNA. The sample data list about 360,000 clones, and roughly 12% of these were observed just once. The ten largest clones add up to around 0.015% of the sample.

Each donor gave one peripheral blood draw, averaging roughly 100 mL, which was collected into heparinised tubes. Naive, central memory, regulatory and stem cell-like memory CD4+ T cells were sorted on a BD FACSAria II using a panel including CD45RO, CCR7, CD25, CD127, CD95 and CD27. Purity was above 98% for every sorted population. PBMCs were isolated immediately by Lymphoprep density gradient centrifugation and stained directly without culture. So that batch effects would be minimized, each experiment stained and sorted samples in pairs, pairing one healthy donor with one patient. The data derive from a study of beta chain features in type 1 diabetes (dated by TCRdb to the late 2010s). General notes on the study: Mean age, gender distribution, total cell number and subset yield were not different between patients and healthy donors. A total of under 140,000,000 sorted cells were examined across all samples, and the number of cells per subset was strongly correlated with RNA yield. In the study, TCRB repertoires of sorted circulating CD4+ T cell subsets from recently diagnosed type 1 diabetes patients were compared with those of matched healthy donors. Regulatory and stem cell-like memory subsets were obtained from only 8 patients and roughly eight healthy donors, while naive and central memory subsets were obtained from all 30 or so donors. Results and caveats for the whole study, not just this receptor: Fewer insertions and more nucleotide deletions at VDJ recombination sites were observed in patients with type 1 diabetes, implying thymic rearrangement abnormalities. Naive, central memory and regulatory TCRB repertoires appeared more similar among patients than among healthy donors. Because cDNA was sequenced instead of genomic DNA, highly expressing activated cells could be over-represented, though the groups showed no difference in activation or CD3 levels. Shorter templates might be favored by PCR, yet because patient and control samples were amplified and corrected together, any such skew would affect both groups equally. A moderate but significant shortening of TCRB CDR3 length was observed in type 1 diabetes patients in all four CD4+ subsets. Only small numbers of individuals were included in the HLA sub-analyses, which left unresolved whether HLA type had any influence on TCRB rearrangement.

The CDR3 measures 17 amino acids from cysteine to phenylalanine. Just the 51-base CDR3 DNA is kept, in frame starting at base 1. Trimming at the junction amounts to 2 bases on V and 2 bases on J, and the germline ends lie 17 bases apart. CDR1 and CDR2, per the germline V gene, are LGHNA and YSLEER. This clonotype was obtained from a man between 18 and 35 years old in good health. The sample taken for sequencing was naive CD4+ T cells from blood. The cell subset or site label on this specimen signifies: true naive CD4+ T cells. The sequence joins TRBV4-3 to TRBJ2-3; the D gene is perhaps TRBD2, from 6 matching bases. The CDR3 sequence is CASSQSTSSFNTDTQYF. The DNA sequence follows: TGCGCCAGCAGCCAAAGTACTAGCTCCTTCAACACAGATACGCAGTATTTT.